The 32 T cell receptor beta chains presented below share a single source sample, sequenced in a study of T cell changes during pregnancy in multiple sclerosis. The protocol was immunoSEQ multiplex PCR, while the TCRdb copy is restricted to in-frame clones and leaves out a portion. The data show approximately 120,000 clones, roughly 97% seen once. The starting material was peripheral blood, obtained after pregnancy. Every receptor here comes from a female donor with multiple sclerosis, enrolled in a pregnancy study.

V usage is TRBV6-1 and J usage is TRBJ1-2; TRBD1 aligns across 8 bases. The CDR3 is 13 residues long. Germline CDR1 and CDR2: MNHNS and SASEGT. V lost 3 bases and J lost 3; bases outside the gene matches: 0. CDR3 protein: CASSDRGHYGYTF. CDR3 bases: TGTGCCAGCAGTGACAGGGGGCACTATGGCTACACCTTC.

This clone was seen only once. One end of the junction is discordant with germline, which a read error may explain. The CDR3 spells CAISEPGMDPGVTERFF. The CDR3 bases are TGTGCCATCAGTGAGCCGGGAATGGACCCAGGGGTTACTGAGCGGTTCTTC. This sequence joins TRBV10-3 and TRBJ2-1; D may be TRBD1 (6 bases). CDR3 length equals 17 residues. Germline V gene sequence: CDR1 ENHRY, CDR2 SYGVKD.

The chain recombines TRBV9 with TRBJ2-7, with 8 bases aligning to TRBD2. V shed 5 bases and J 4 bases; nucleotides not matched to a gene: 8. Germline values: CDR1 SGDLS, CDR2 YYNGEE. This CDR3 spans 14 amino acids. The CDR3 is CASSPLERGYEQYF. The CDR3 DNA sequence: TGTGCCAGCAGTCCCCTGGAGCGGGGGTACGAGCAGTACTTC.

The J gene is TRBJ1-5, the V gene TRBV6-6; 7 nucleotides line up with TRBD1. The CDR3 has 15 residues. Germline CDR1 MNHNY, CDR2 SVGAGI (reference sequence). Unmatched junction bases numbered 4, after V lost 5 bases and J lost 0 bases. CDR3 DNA: TGTGCCAGCAGTGCCGGGACAGCTAGCAATCAGCCCCAGCATTTT. It encodes CASSAGTASNQPQHF.

In its sample, this clone was seen once. The chain has TRBV28 and TRBJ1-5, with TRBD1 as a possible D gene (6 bases). Germline V CDR1 and CDR2: MDHEN, SYDVKM. The germline V and J ends were trimmed by 0 bases and 7 bases, with 16 bases remaining between them. This CDR3 has 16 amino acids. DNA of the CDR3: TGTGCCAGCAGTTTATGGCAGGGGCCTCCGGGCCAGCCCCAGCATTTT. Translating it yields CASSLWQGPPGQPQHF. Combining the CDR3 with reference TRBV28 and TRBJ1-5 gives the whole variable domain DVKVTQSSRYLVKRTGEKVFLECVQDMDHENMFWYRQDPGLGLRLIYFSYDVKMKEKGDIPEGYSVSREKKERFSLILESASTNQTSMYLCASSLWQGPPGQPQHFGDGTRLSIL.

The CDR3 DNA reads as TGTGCCAACGGGGGGCTTGCTAATGAAAAACTGTTTTTT. Protein: CANGGLANEKLFF. The V and J genes are TRBV27 and TRBJ1-4, with D perhaps TRBD1 (6 bases). Trimming shortened V by 10 bases and J by 3 bases, and 12 bases separated the two germline ends. Per germline, CDR1 MNHEY and CDR2 SMNVEV (reference sequence). The CDR3 is 13 amino acids. Filled out from reference TRBV27 and TRBJ1-4, the complete variable domain reads EAQVTQNPRYLITVTGKKLTVTCSQNMNHEYMSWYRQDPGLGLRQIYYSMNVEVTDKGDVPEGYKVSRKEKRNFPLILESPSPNQTSLYFCANGGLANEKLFFGSGTQLSVL.

The chain recombines TRBV6-4 with TRBJ2-1; 9 nucleotides line up with TRBD2. The V gene end was trimmed by 10 bases and the J gene end by 6 bases; junction bases not matched to a gene: 7. The germline V gene has CDR1 MRHNA and CDR2 SNTAGT. The CDR3 totals 13 residues. The chain's CDR3 is CATSGRPGNEQFF. The CDR3, as DNA: TGTGCCACCAGCGGGAGGCCGGGCAATGAGCAGTTCTTC.

This chain joins TRBV27 and TRBJ2-7, with D uncertain. V gave up 2 bases and J gave up 3 bases, with 8 bases separating them. This CDR3 region has 13 residues. The germline V gene encodes CDR1 MNHEY and CDR2 SMNVEV (reference sequence). The CDR3 sequence: CASSLQWSYEQYF. The CDR3 DNA reads TGTGCCAGCAGTTTACAGTGGAGCTACGAGCAGTACTTC.

The CDR3 protein is CASSETGGVGQPNGYTF. The CDR3 bases are TGTGCCAGCAGTGAAACGGGTGGGGTGGGACAACCTAATGGCTACACCTTC. The genes are TRBV25-1 and TRBJ1-2; D is perhaps TRBD1 (6 bases). With 2 bases removed from V and 6 bases from J, the gap between germline ends came to 22 bases. Germline CDR1 reads MGHDK; CDR2 reads SYGVNS. CDR3 length: 17 residues.

The chain employs TRBV9 and TRBJ2-7; TRBD1 might be the D (6 bases). Trimming took off 0 bases at V and 7 bases at J, with 11 bases between the two ends. Germline V lookup: CDR1 SGDLS, CDR2 YYNGEE. CDR3 size: 13 residues. This CDR3 is CASSVATQGEQYF. The CDR3 DNA reads TGTGCCAGCAGCGTAGCTACCCAGGGGGAGCAGTACTTC. The full variable domain, in which reference TRBV9 and TRBJ2-7 provide the parts outside the CDR3, is DSGVTQTPKHLITATGQRVTLRCSPRSGDLSVYWYQQSLDQGLQFLIQYYNGEERAKGNILERFSAQQFPDLHSELNLSSLELGDSALYFCASSVATQGEQYFGPGTRLTVT.

This rearrangement joins TRBV11-3 to TRBJ1-1; D gene uncertain. The V end lost 1 base, the J end lost 10 bases, and 13 bases lay between the germline ends. The germline V gene has CDR1 SGHNT and CDR2 YENEEA. The CDR3 loop spans 13 amino acids. CDR3 residues: CASSLGKGAGAFF. The CDR3 nucleotides are TGTGCCAGCAGCTTAGGGAAAGGAGCGGGAGCTTTCTTT.

The chain recombines TRBV6-1 with TRBJ2-7; a weak D match, TRBD2 (5 bases). Per the germline V gene, CDR1 is MNHNS and CDR2 is SASEGT. The V and J ends lost 3 bases and 3 bases respectively, with 12 bases between them. This CDR3 contains 14 residues. CDR3 amino acids: CASSEVGSSYEQYF. CDR3 bases: TGTGCCAGCAGTGAGGTAGGGAGTAGCTACGAGCAGTACTTC.

This chain uses TRBV28 with TRBJ2-3, with D maybe TRBD2 (5 bases). Germline V lookup: CDR1 MDHEN, CDR2 SYDVKM. With 2 bases removed from V and 1 base from J, the gap between germline ends came to 16 bases. This CDR3 is built from 17 residues. The CDR3 nucleotides are TGTGCCAGCAGTTTAGAGGGCGCAACTCTAGGCACAGATACGCAGTATTTT. Its protein product is CASSLEGATLGTDTQYF.

The chain employs TRBV28 and TRBJ1-1; D might be TRBD1 (5 bases). This CDR3 comprises 14 residues. Germline CDR1 reads MDHEN; CDR2 reads SYDVKM. V was trimmed by 7 bases and J by 0 bases, leaving 12 bases between them. The CDR3 coding sequence is TGTGCCAGCACCTCCAGGGCGTTGAACACTGAAGCTTTCTTT. Translated, it gives CASTSRALNTEAFF.

V gene TRBV5-1 combines with J gene TRBJ1-4, with 9 nucleotides matching TRBD1. After removal of 4 bases from V and 7 bases from J, the junction contained 5 bases not matched to a gene. This CDR3 has 14 amino acids. CDR1 is SGHRS and CDR2 is YFSETQ in the germline V gene. In nucleotides, the CDR3 is TGCGCCAGCAGCCCCGGGACAGGGTCTGAAAAACTGTTTTTT. As protein: CASSPGTGSEKLFF.

The J gene is TRBJ2-7, the V gene TRBV11-3; D gene uncertain. Looked up from germline, CDR1 is SGHNT and CDR2 is YENEEA. The CDR3 consists of 13 residues. Deletions cut 1 base from V and 5 bases from J, with 9 bases between. CDR3 DNA: TGTGCCAGCAGCTTAGCTTTTTCTGACGAGCAGTACTTC. Amino acid sequence: CASSLAFSDEQYF.

CDR3 amino acids: CASSVGAGNEKLFF. The DNA of the CDR3 is TGTGCCAGCAGCGTAGGGGCAGGTAATGAAAAACTGTTTTTT. The rearrangement uses TRBV9 and TRBJ1-4; D is unresolved. CDR3 size: 14 residues. Between the trimmed V and J ends, which lost 0 bases and 4 bases, there was a span of 7 bases. CDR1 SGDLS and CDR2 YYNGEE come from the germline V gene.

The chain carries TRBV19 and TRBJ2-1; D gene ambiguous. V was shortened by 6 bases and J by 5 bases, with 5 bases between the two germline ends. Germline assignment: CDR1 LNHDA and CDR2 SQIVND (reference sequence). The CDR3 is made up of 11 amino acids. The DNA of the CDR3 is TGTGCCAGTAGCCAGAACAATGAGCAGTTCTTC. Protein: CASSQNNEQFF.

The chain recombines TRBV2 with TRBJ2-7; TRBD2 aligns across 8 bases. Germline V gene sequence: CDR1 SNHLY, CDR2 FYNNEI. The CDR3 extends over 17 amino acids. V dropped 6 bases and J dropped 0; count of bases not matched to a gene: 13. The CDR3 DNA reads TGTGCCAGCAGGGGAGAGGGCCGCGGACTAGCCTCCTACGAGCAGTACTTC. Translated: CASRGEGRGLASYEQYF.

The genes are TRBV30 and TRBJ2-5; tentatively, D is TRBD1 (5 bases). The CDR3 is 16 amino acids. With 0 bases removed from V and 5 bases from J, the gap between germline ends came to 19 bases. The germline CDR1 and CDR2 sequences are GTSNPN and SVGIG (reference sequence). CDR3 residues: CAWSVGSLGLGETQYF. DNA of the CDR3: TGTGCCTGGAGTGTAGGGTCCCTGGGGCTTGGGGAGACCCAGTACTTC. Together with reference TRBV30 and TRBJ2-5, the CDR3 gives the full variable domain: SQTIHQWPATLVQPVGSPLSLECTVEGTSNPNLYWYRQAAGRGLQLLFYSVGIGQISSEVPQNLSASRPQDRQFILSSKKLLLSDSGFYLCAWSVGSLGLGETQYFGPGTRLLVL.

J is TRBJ1-1 and V is TRBV27, with D possibly TRBD1 on 6 matching bases. Germline V gene lookup returns CDR1 MNHEY and CDR2 SMNVEV (reference sequence). V was cut by 5 bases and J by 1 base, with 11 bases left in between. The CDR3 is made up of 14 amino acids. The DNA of the CDR3 is TGTGCCAGCAGTGCCCAGGGGAGGAACACTGAAGCTTTCTTT. It is translated as CASSAQGRNTEAFF.

This clone turned up a few times. The rearrangement uses TRBV10-3 and TRBJ1-2; no clear D. In germline, CDR1 is ENHRY, CDR2 SYGVKD. The CDR3 has 13 residues. V was trimmed by 3 bases and J by 4 bases, leaving 9 bases between them. The CDR3 reads CAISEAGPYGYTF. For the CDR3, the DNA is TGTGCCATCAGTGAAGCGGGTCCCTATGGCTACACCTTC.

The chain has TRBV21-1 and TRBJ2-5; the table names TRBD1, a call not compared with the DNA. TRBV21-1 has pseudogene status. The CDR3 has 16 amino acids. CDR3 nucleotides: TGTGCCAGCAGCACTTACGAGACAGGGAATCAAGAGACCCAGTACTTC. Amino acids: CASSTYETGNQETQYF.

This clone was recorded only once. This sequence joins TRBV15 and TRBJ2-7; the match to TRBD1 covers 7 bases. The V segment lost 0 bases and the J segment 2 bases; nucleotides outside the gene matches: 16. The germline CDR1 and CDR2 sequences are LNHNV and YYDKDF (reference sequence). The CDR3 runs 19 residues. The CDR3 coding sequence is TGTGCCACCAGCAGAGATATCGGAGGACCCGACAGGGCAGCCTACGAGCAGTACTTC. It is translated as CATSRDIGGPDRAAYEQYF.

The J gene is TRBJ1-3, the V gene TRBV28, with D possibly matching TRBD1 (6 bases). Trimming took off 6 bases at V and 1 base at J, with 13 bases between the two ends. This CDR3 is built from 15 residues. CDR1 is MDHEN, CDR2 SYDVKM, per germline. The CDR3 loop reads CASREPGESGNTIYF. Written as DNA, the CDR3 is TGTGCCAGCAGGGAACCAGGGGAATCTGGAAACACCATATATTTT.

The chain employs TRBV2 and TRBJ2-7; 8 bases fit TRBD1. The J segment lost 3 bases and the V segment lost 0 bases, leaving 4 bases of the junction unmatched. The germline gives CDR1 SNHLY, CDR2 FYNNEI. This CDR3 spans 15 amino acids. The CDR3 region is CASSEAGQDFYEQYF. The CDR3 DNA is TGTGCCAGCAGTGAAGCGGGACAGGACTTCTACGAGCAGTACTTC.

The chain couples TRBV29-1 to TRBJ2-1; D remains unclear. CDR1 and CDR2 (germline): SQVTM, ANQGSEA. V was shortened by 3 bases and J by 5 bases, with 8 bases between the two germline ends. This CDR3 is built from 12 residues. CDR3 coding DNA: TGCAGCGTTGAGGTGGCAGACAATGAGCAGTTCTTC. This sequence encodes CSVEVADNEQFF.

V gene TRBV5-1 combines with J gene TRBJ2-3; 13 bases line up with TRBD2. This CDR3 spans 17 amino acids. CDR1 and CDR2 (germline): SGHRS, YFSETQ. V lost 5 bases to trimming and J lost 0 bases; unmatched junction nucleotides: 6. CDR3 bases: TGCGCCAGCAGGTACGGGACTAGCGGGATTAGCACAGATACGCAGTATTTT. This encodes CASRYGTSGISTDTQYF.

The CDR3 here is CAWRAGTEAFF. In nucleotides, the CDR3 is TGTGCCTGGAGGGCCGGGACAGAAGCTTTCTTT. This chain links TRBV30 with TRBJ1-1; D is perhaps TRBD1 (6 bases). Germline V gene lookup returns CDR1 GTSNPN and CDR2 SVGIG (reference sequence). Trimming shortened V by 3 bases and J by 8 bases, and 10 bases separated the two germline ends. CDR3 length: 11 amino acids.

The CDR3 here is CASSLGAGSRATNTIYF. In nucleotides, the CDR3 is TGTGCCAGCAGCTTGGGGGCAGGGTCCCGAGCTACTAACACCATATATTTT. This sequence joins TRBV5-6 and TRBJ1-3; D perhaps matches TRBD1 (5 bases). The CDR3 loop spans 17 amino acids. Germline-derived CDR1 and CDR2 are SGHDT and YYEEEE. Trimming shortened V by 0 bases and J by 7 bases, and 20 bases separated the two germline ends.

This clone appeared a few times. The J gene is TRBJ1-2, the V gene TRBV28, with D tentatively TRBD1 (6 bases). Germline V gene sequence: CDR1 MDHEN, CDR2 SYDVKM. Trimming stripped 4 bases from V and 6 bases from J, with 12 bases between. The CDR3 runs 13 residues. DNA for the CDR3: TGTGCCAGCAGTTCTGCACAGGGTGATGGCTACACCTTC. Translation gives CASSSAQGDGYTF.

The rearrangement links TRBV7-3 to TRBJ2-1; 9 bases are shared with TRBD2. This CDR3 is built from 14 residues. Germline lookup yields CDR1 SGHTA and CDR2 FQGTGA. V shed 4 bases, J shed 10 bases, and the junction held 8 bases outside the gene matches. CDR3 in DNA: TGTGCCAGCAGCTCGATACTAGCGGGCGGGGAGCAGTTCTTC. Translating gives CASSSILAGGEQFF. Full variable domain (rest looked up from reference TRBV7-3 and TRBJ2-1): GAGVSQTPSNKVTEKGKYVELRCDPISGHTALYWYRQSLGQGPEFLIYFQGTGAADDSGLPNDRFFAVRPEGSVSTLKIQRTERGDSAVYLCASSSILAGGEQFFGPGTRLTVL.